The 9 T cell receptor beta chains presented below share a single source sample, sequenced in a study of shared clonotypes between healthy human individuals. Cells designated naive CD8 were CD45RO-negative and were positively selected for CCR7, with terminally differentiated effector memory CD45RA+ cells excluded. Clones were read by immunoSEQ multiplex PCR, and TCRdb kept only the in-frame ones, dropping some. The sample comprises nearly 600,000 clones, 95% of which are singletons, and over 0.09% rests with the top ten. The sequenced material came from naive CD8+ T cells sorted from blood. The receptors originated from a woman aged 30 to 39 in good health.

The chain carries TRBV6-6 and TRBJ1-1; weak D call: TRBD1 (6 bases). Per the germline V gene, CDR1 is MNHNY and CDR2 is SVGAGI (reference sequence). Trimming removed 2 bases from V and 8 bases from J, with 15 bases in between. This CDR3 is built from 14 residues. CDR3 sequence reads: CASSYPPRQEEAFF. CDR3 nucleotides: TGTGCCAGCAGTTACCCCCCGAGACAGGAAGAAGCTTTCTTT.

As concerns this clone: At the DNA level, this CDR3 is encoded by other sequences in the same sample as well. This chain connects TRBV15 to TRBJ2-7, with 7 nucleotides matching TRBD1. Looked up from germline, CDR1 is LNHNV and CDR2 is YYDKDF (reference sequence). Losses at the gene ends were 0 bases for V and 1 base for J; bases not matched to a gene: 3. The CDR3 is 15 residues long. CDR3 sequence: CATSRDLGQSYEQYF. CDR3 in DNA: TGTGCCACCAGCAGAGATTTGGGACAGTCCTACGAGCAGTACTTC.

The chain recombines TRBV5-1 with TRBJ2-7; possible D gene TRBD2, 5 bases. V was pared by 4 bases and J by 0 bases, with 17 bases between. Germline V lookup: CDR1 SGHRS, CDR2 YFSETQ. The CDR3 covers 16 residues. As DNA, the CDR3 is TGCGCCAGCAGCGACTTTGCAGCGGAACTCTCCTACGAGCAGTACTTC. Protein: CASSDFAAELSYEQYF.

This chain joins TRBV7-2 and TRBJ1-1; D unresolved. Trimming pared 1 base from V and 11 bases from J, leaving 8 bases between. Germline CDR1 reads SGHTA; CDR2 reads FQGNSA. The CDR3 totals 11 residues. The CDR3 here is CASSLESAAFF. The CDR3 DNA reads TGTGCCAGCAGCTTAGAATCGGCTGCTTTCTTT.

J is TRBJ1-2 and V is TRBV19; TRBD1 aligns across 9 bases. In germline, CDR1 is LNHDA, CDR2 SQIVND (reference sequence). After removal of 3 bases from V and 3 bases from J, the junction contained 5 bases not matched to a gene. CDR3 size: 15 residues. The CDR3 is CASSISGTGHYGYTF. CDR3 nucleotides: TGTGCCAGTAGTATTTCCGGGACAGGGCACTATGGCTACACCTTC. The full variable domain, completed using reference TRBV19 and TRBJ1-2, is DGGITQSPKYLFRKEGQNVTLSCEQNLNHDAMYWYRQDPGQGLRLIYYSQIVNDFQKGDIAEGYSVSREKKESFPLTVTSAQKNPTAFYLCASSISGTGHYGYTFGSGTRLTVV.

The V gene is TRBV2, the J gene TRBJ1-1, with a weak D call TRBD1 (6 bases). The CDR3 contains 16 residues. V was pared by 6 bases and J by 1 base, with 18 bases between. CDR1 and CDR2 from the germline V gene are SNHLY and FYNNEI. CDR3 region: CASREPTGFTNTEAFF. As DNA, the CDR3 is TGTGCCAGCAGAGAACCCACAGGGTTTACGAACACTGAAGCTTTCTTT.

The chain recombines TRBV4-1 with TRBJ2-7; 10 nucleotides line up with TRBD2. The CDR3 runs 15 residues. CDR1 is MGHRA and CDR2 is YSYEKL in the germline V gene. V shed 0 bases, J shed 5 bases, and the junction held 4 bases outside the gene matches. The CDR3 protein is CASSQDRLAGDEQYF. CDR3 nucleotide sequence: TGCGCCAGCAGCCAAGATCGCCTAGCGGGAGACGAGCAGTACTTC.

The chain is built from TRBV4-1 and TRBJ1-2, with D possibly matching TRBD1 (5 bases). The CDR3 runs to 14 residues. Germline CDR1 is MGHRA and CDR2 is YSYEKL. Trimming cost V 2 bases and J 8 bases, with 15 bases left between them. The DNA of the CDR3 is TGCGCCAGCAGCCAAAATTCGGGGGTTGGGGGCTACACCTTC. This sequence encodes CASSQNSGVGGYTF.

J is TRBJ1-2 and V is TRBV4-1, with D perhaps TRBD1 (5 bases). Trimming cost V 1 base and J 2 bases, with 11 bases left between them. The CDR3 totals 15 residues. CDR1 and CDR2 from the germline V gene are MGHRA and YSYEKL. CDR3 amino acids: CASSQGGSANYGYTF. The CDR3 DNA is TGCGCCAGCAGCCAAGGGGGGAGTGCGAACTATGGCTACACCTTC.